Following are 17 T cell receptor beta chains from one sample sequenced in a study of blood T cell repertoires in COVID-19. Libraries were prepared by immunoSEQ multiplex PCR; TCRdb keeps only in-frame clonotypes and omits some of them. The data contain 110,000 to 150,000 clones, 75% to 90% of them singletons. The sequenced material came from peripheral blood. These receptor sequences come from a woman aged 50 to 60 with acute or convalescent COVID-19.

J is TRBJ2-2 and V is TRBV7-9; 7 bases map to TRBD1. This CDR3 has 14 residues. Germline values: CDR1 SEHNR, CDR2 FQNEAQ (reference sequence). After removal of 6 bases from V and 5 bases from J, the junction contained 6 bases not matched to a gene. CDR3 coding DNA: TGTGCCAGCAGGCGACAGGGCGGGACCGGGGAGCTGTTTTTT. This codes for CASRRQGGTGELFF. Drawing the rest from reference TRBV7-9 and TRBJ2-2, the complete variable domain is DTGVSQNPRHKITKRGQNVTFRCDPISEHNRLYWYRQTLGQGPEFLTYFQNEAQLEKSRLLSDRFSAERPKGSFSTLEIQRTEQGDSAMYLCASRRQGGTGELFFGEGSRLTVL.

The rearrangement links TRBV7-9 to TRBJ1-1; perhaps TRBD1 as D (6 bases). This CDR3 is built from 15 residues. Germline V gene sequence: CDR1 SEHNR, CDR2 FQNEAQ (reference sequence). Trimming shortened V by 5 bases and J by 5 bases, and 18 bases separated the two germline ends. The CDR3 nucleotides read TGTGCCAGCAGCCCGCACAACAGGGTTGGGACTGAAGCTTTCTTT. Protein product: CASSPHNRVGTEAFF.

The V call is TRBV19, the J call TRBJ1-6, with unresolved D. V was cut by 6 bases and J by 0 bases, with 12 bases left in between. Germline V gene sequence: CDR1 LNHDA, CDR2 SQIVND (reference sequence). The CDR3 contains 16 residues. DNA for the CDR3: TGTGCCAGTAGCGTCGCGGGGAACTCCTATAATTCACCCCTCCACTTT. Translated: CASSVAGNSYNSPLHF.

The chain has TRBV6-6 and TRBJ1-2, with D uncertain. Trimming shortened V by 7 bases and J by 2 bases, and 17 bases separated the two germline ends. Germline assignment: CDR1 MNHNY and CDR2 SVGAGI (reference sequence). The CDR3 length is 15 residues. This CDR3 reads CASTLPEGTNYGYTF. The CDR3 DNA reads TGTGCCAGCACCCTGCCGGAGGGTACAAACTATGGCTACACCTTC.

The chain uses TRBV18 and TRBJ2-7; no clear D gene. CDR3 length equals 14 residues. V lost 2 bases to trimming and J lost 3 bases, with 11 bases between them. The germline gives CDR1 KGHSH, CDR2 LQKENI. CDR3 in amino acids: CASSPFDKDYEQYF. CDR3 nucleotide sequence: TGTGCCAGCTCACCATTCGACAAAGACTACGAGCAGTACTTC.

This chain connects TRBV12-3 or TRBV12-4 to TRBJ2-7, with D possibly being TRBD2 (5 bases). The CDR3 has 13 amino acids. The ends were cut back, 6 bases at V and 2 bases at J, with 11 bases in the middle. CDR3: CASSRGNPYEQYF. The CDR3 coding sequence is TGTGCCAGCAGCCGGGGTAATCCCTACGAGCAGTACTTC.

The V gene is TRBV19, the J gene TRBJ2-1; tentatively, D is TRBD2 (6 bases). Germline CDR1 is LNHDA and CDR2 is SQIVND (reference sequence). This CDR3 region has 16 residues. The V end was cut by 3 bases, the J end by 3 bases, with 15 bases between. The DNA for the CDR3 is TGTGCCAGTAGTATGCAGACTAGGGGTAACTACAATGAGCAGTTCTTC. Translation: CASSMQTRGNYNEQFF.

This chain joins TRBV30 and TRBJ1-2; 9 bases map to TRBD1. The CDR3 totals 13 residues. Trimming took 0 bases from V and 8 from J; bases not matched to a gene: 4. Germline V CDR1 and CDR2: GTSNPN, SVGIG (reference sequence). The CDR3 spells CAWSVLTGGGYTF. The CDR3 nucleotides read TGTGCCTGGAGTGTACTGACAGGGGGAGGCTACACCTTC.

The rearrangement joins TRBV29-1 to TRBJ1-1, with D perhaps matching TRBD1 (6 bases). This CDR3 region has 14 residues. Germline assignment: CDR1 SQVTM and CDR2 ANQGSEA. Trimming took off 4 bases at V and 4 bases at J, with 16 bases between the two ends. The CDR3 coding sequence is TGCAGCGTTGCCCCTACAGGGAAGGCCACTGAAGCTTTCTTT. Translated, it gives CSVAPTGKATEAFF.

The V and J genes are TRBV7-3 and TRBJ1-1, with 7 bases matching TRBD1. The CDR3 runs to 16 residues. V trimming: 1 base; J trimming: 1 base; junction bases outside the gene matches: 6. Germline loops: CDR1 SGHTA, CDR2 FQGTGA. In DNA, the CDR3 is TGTGCCAGCAGCTTAAGGAGGGGACAGTCGAACACTGAAGCTTTCTTT. Amino acids: CASSLRRGQSNTEAFF.

V is TRBV11-2 and J is TRBJ2-7; 8 bases are a match to TRBD2. CDR1 and CDR2 (germline): SGHAT, FQNNGV. The CDR3 is 17 amino acids. The trim removed 5 bases at V and 7 bases at J, leaving 19 bases unmatched. Here the CDR3 reads CASSQGASGPLPGEQYF. The CDR3 nucleotides read TGTGCCAGCAGCCAAGGGGCTAGCGGGCCTCTACCCGGAGAGCAGTACTTC.

This clone was recorded only once. The chain has TRBV14 and TRBJ1-5, with D perhaps matching TRBD1 (6 bases). Germline values: CDR1 SGHDN, CDR2 FVKESK. V shed 3 bases and J shed 1 base, with 19 bases lying between them. The CDR3 contains 18 residues. CDR3 bases: TGTGCCAGCAGCCACAGAAGGACAGTTGGGGCAAGCAATCAGCCCCAGCATTTT. Protein sequence: CASSHRRTVGASNQPQHF.

This sequence joins TRBV10-1 and TRBJ2-5; 10 bases map to TRBD2. There are 14 residues in the CDR3. Per germline, CDR1 WNHNN and CDR2 SYGVQD (reference sequence). V lost 5 bases to trimming and J lost 5 bases; unmatched junction nucleotides: 5. The CDR3 coding sequence is TGCGCCAGCAGTCCCGGGACTAGCGAGGAGACCCAGTACTTC. It codes for CASSPGTSEETQYF.

The CDR3 is CAISDGTGYTEAFF. CDR3 in DNA: TGTGCCATCAGTGATGGGACAGGGTACACTGAAGCTTTCTTT. This chain connects TRBV10-3 to TRBJ1-1, with 9 bases aligning to TRBD1. Germline CDR1 and CDR2: ENHRY and SYGVKD. V shed 3 bases and J 3 bases; nucleotides not matched to a gene: 2. The CDR3 is 14 amino acids.

V is TRBV7-6 and J is TRBJ2-1; 7 bases fit TRBD2. In germline, CDR1 is SGHVS, CDR2 FNYEAQ. Losses at the gene ends were 5 bases for V and 10 bases for J; bases not matched to a gene: 14. CDR3 length equals 15 residues. The CDR3 region is CASSAGLAEGREQFF. The CDR3 DNA reads as TGTGCCAGCAGCGCCGGGCTAGCGGAGGGGCGGGAGCAGTTCTTC.

The J gene is TRBJ2-7, the V gene TRBV7-9, with D maybe TRBD1 (6 bases). Germline V gives CDR1 SEHNR, CDR2 FQNEAQ (reference sequence). The CDR3 sequence is 11 residues long. V was shortened by 8 bases and J by 3 bases, with 8 bases between the two germline ends. In DNA form, the CDR3 reads TGTGCCAGCGGGGGCCGCTACGAGCAGTACTTC. Its translation: CASGGRYEQYF.

The chain recombines TRBV19 with TRBJ1-6; D gene uncertain. The CDR3 sequence is 16 residues long. Per germline, CDR1 LNHDA and CDR2 SQIVND (reference sequence). Trimming removed 7 bases from V and 2 bases from J, with 15 bases in between. CDR3 amino acids: CASTPGYGTYNSPLHF. The CDR3 coding sequence is TGTGCCAGTACCCCCGGGTACGGAACCTATAATTCACCCCTCCACTTT.